The rows below give T cell receptor beta chains drawn from one sample of a study of cytomegalovirus exposure and HLA in healthy donors. Sequencing was performed with immunoSEQ multiplex PCR; in TCRdb, only in-frame clones are kept and a portion is missing. The repertoire holds roughly 150,000 clones, roughly 73% seen once, with about 10% in the top ten. Sequencing used PBMCs. Receptors originate from a man younger than 35 in good health and CMV-seropositive. Both conserved end residues are part of each CDR3. The D gene is left open where the match is weak. Size is omitted from some rows. Given values are once, few, many or a class for expanded clones.

j_gene | v_gene | d_gene | abundance | CDR3nt | CDR3aa
TRBJ1-1 | TRBV10-3 | TRBD1 | - | TGTGCCATCAGTGAGTCGACAGGGCGGACTGAAGCTTTCTTT | CAISESTGRTEAFF
TRBJ2-3 | TRBV7-9 | - | - | TGTGCCAGCAGCTTAATAACAGATACGCAGTATTTT | CASSLITDTQYF
TRBJ1-2 | TRBV13 | - | - | TGTGCCAGCAGCGATAGCATCTATGGCTACACCTTC | CASSDSIYGYTF
TRBJ2-3 | TRBV27 | TRBD2 | - | TGTGCCAGCAGCCGATGGGCTAGCGGGAATGCGCAGTATTTT | CASSRWASGNAQYF
TRBJ1-1 | TRBV7-9 | - | - | TGTGCCACCGGGGGAACTTTCTTT | CATGGTFF
TRBJ2-1 | TRBV5-5 | - | - | TGTGCCAGCAGTCCCGGACTCCTATTCGATGAGCAGTTCTTC | CASSPGLLFDEQFF
TRBJ1-1 | TRBV18 | TRBD1 | - | TGTGCCAGCTCACCAGCCGGGACAGCGAACACTGAAGCTTTCTTT | CASSPAGTANTEAFF
TRBJ2-1 | TRBV7-9 | TRBD2 | - | TGTGCCAGCAGCTCAGGACTAGCCCATCATGAGCAGTTCTTC | CASSSGLAHHEQFF
TRBJ2-1 | TRBV5-1 | TRBD2 | - | TGCGCCAGCAGCCTGGATGGGGACTACTACAATGAGCAGTTCTTC | CASSLDGDYYNEQFF
TRBJ2-2 | TRBV14 | - | - | TGTGCCAGCAGCCGACAGGCTGTCAACGGGGAGCTGTTTTTT | CASSRQAVNGELFF
TRBJ2-3 | TRBV5-6 | TRBD2 | - | TGTGCCAGCAGCCCCTTAGCGGGCAGCACAGATACGCAGTATTTT | CASSPLAGSTDTQYF
TRBJ1-4 | TRBV19 | - | - | TGTGCCAGTAGTATAGACCTCGGTGCAGGGCCAGTTGAAAAACTGTTTTTT | CASSIDLGAGPVEKLFF
TRBJ1-2 | TRBV28 | - | few | TGTGCCAGCAGTTTCACAGACTATGGCTACACCTTC | CASSFTDYGYTF
TRBJ2-5 | TRBV4-1 | TRBD2 | - | TGCGCCAGCAGCCGAAAACTAGCGGGGGGCGAGACCCAGTACTTC | CASSRKLAGGETQYF
TRBJ1-3 | TRBV5-8 | TRBD1 | - | TGTGCCAGCAGCTTGAAGATCCTAACAGGGGTTCTTGGAAACACCATATATTTT | CASSLKILTGVLGNTIYF
TRBJ1-2 | TRBV28 | - | - | TGTGCCAGCAGTTTAGAGGGAGGGTATGGCTACACCTTC | CASSLEGGYGYTF
TRBJ2-5 | TRBV19 | TRBD2 | - | TGTGCCAGTAGTCTCATAGCGGGAGGGCCCGAGACCCAGTACTTC | CASSLIAGGPETQYF
TRBJ1-3 | TRBV7-8 | TRBD1 | - | TGTGCCAGCAGCACCCAGGGGGCGGATTCCTCTGGAAACACCATATATTTT | CASSTQGADSSGNTIYF
TRBJ1-5 | TRBV6-6 | TRBD1 | - | TGTGCCAGCAGTATCCCAGGGGGTGGTCAGCCCCAGCATTTT | CASSIPGGGQPQHF
TRBJ2-7 | TRBV6-5 | - | few | TGTGCCAGCAGTTACTCTTACCATTCAGGGGACTACGAGCAGTACTTC | CASSYSYHSGDYEQYF
TRBJ2-7 | TRBV25-1 | TRBD2 | - | TGTGCCAGCAGTGAGGTACCGGTGGCTAGCGGGAAGACCTACGAGCAGTACTTC | CASSEVPVASGKTYEQYF
TRBJ2-7 | TRBV5-1 | TRBD2 | - | TGCGCCAGCAGCTTGGCGACCCGGGGGGGTTCCGAGCAGTACTTC | CASSLATRGGSEQYF
TRBJ2-5 | TRBV11-2 | - | few | TGTGCCAGCAGCGACCGAACAACTAGTTATGGAGAGACCCAGTACTTC | CASSDRTTSYGETQYF
TRBJ2-1 | TRBV18 | TRBD1 | - | TGTGCCAGCTCACCGCAGGGACAGGGGCAGTTCAATGAGCAGTTCTTC | CASSPQGQGQFNEQFF
TRBJ2-2 | TRBV4-2 | - | - | TGTGCCAGCAGCCAAGATAGGTGGGAGGTCTGGGGCGGGGAGCTGTTTTTT | CASSQDRWEVWGGELFF
TRBJ2-7 | TRBV4-1 | - | - | TGCGCCAGCAGCCCCAGGGTCTCAACTCCTTACGAGCAGTACTTC | CASSPRVSTPYEQYF
TRBJ1-5 | TRBV6-1 | - | - | TGTGCCAGCCTTAGAACAGGTGTAAGCAATCAGCCCCAGCATTTT | CASLRTGVSNQPQHF
TRBJ2-3 | TRBV25-1 | - | - | TGTGCCAGCAGTGAGTGGAGGCGGGACCCAGATACGCAGTATTTT | CASSEWRRDPDTQYF
TRBJ2-5 | TRBV2 | - | few | TGTGCCAGCAGTTGGGACTTCCGGGAGACCCAGTACTTC | CASSWDFRETQYF
TRBJ2-7 | TRBV27 | TRBD1 | - | TGTGCCAGCAGTTTGACCGGGACAGGGCAGTACGAGCAGTACTTC | CASSLTGTGQYEQYF
TRBJ2-7 | TRBV7-9 | - | - | TGTGCCAGCAGCCTTGTGGGGCAGGGGATCAACGAGCAGTACTTC | CASSLVGQGINEQYF
TRBJ1-3 | TRBV6-1 | TRBD1 | - | TGTGCCAGCCTGCCCCGGGACAGGCCTGGGGACACCATATATTTT | CASLPRDRPGDTIYF
TRBJ1-1 | TRBV6-1 | TRBD1 | - | TGTGCCAGCACCGGGACAGTCAACACTGAAGCTTTCTTT | CASTGTVNTEAFF
TRBJ2-7 | TRBV5-4 | - | - | TGTGCCACCGGATCTAGGGAGTACGAGCAGTACTTC | CATGSREYEQYF
TRBJ2-7 | TRBV27 | TRBD2 | - | TGTGCCAGCAGTTCACTAGCGGGAGGTGCCTACGAGCAGTACTTC | CASSSLAGGAYEQYF
TRBJ2-7 | TRBV5-1 | TRBD2 | - | TGCGCCAGCAGCTCGGGGACTAGCGGGAGCGGCGAGCAGTACTTC | CASSSGTSGSGEQYF
TRBJ1-4 | TRBV6-5 | TRBD1 | - | TGTGCCAGCAGACCGGGACAGATAAATGAAAAACTGTTTTTT | CASRPGQINEKLFF
TRBJ2-3 | TRBV6-1 | - | - | TGTGCCAGCAGCTCGACTAGGGGATCAGATACGCAGTATTTT | CASSSTRGSDTQYF
TRBJ1-3 | TRBV2 | - | - | TGTGCCAGCACCAGATCGGGAAACACCATATATTTT | CASTRSGNTIYF
TRBJ2-1 | TRBV6-1 | TRBD2 | - | TGTGCCAGCAGTCCCCTAGCGGGATTCAATGAGCAGTTCTTC | CASSPLAGFNEQFF
TRBJ2-1 | TRBV2 | - | - | TGTGCCAGCAACTTATTAAGCTCCTACAATGAGCAGTTCTTC | CASNLLSSYNEQFF
TRBJ1-2 | TRBV21-1 | - | - | TGTGCCAGCAGCAAAGATGACAGGGGACCGCACTGCTATGGCTACACCTTC | CASSKDDRGPHCYGYTF
TRBJ2-2 | TRBV18 | - | - | TGTGCCAGCTCACCCGAACAGGGCGCCAGCCGGCTGTTTTTT | CASSPEQGASRLFF
TRBJ2-2 | TRBV2 | - | few | TGTGCCAGCAGTCTAGCAACCGGGGAGCTGTTTTTT | CASSLATGELFF
TRBJ1-2 | TRBV2 | TRBD1 | - | TGTGCCAGCAGTGAGGACAGGGGGCCTGTCTATGGCTACACCTTC | CASSEDRGPVYGYTF
TRBJ2-3 | TRBV29-1 | TRBD2 | - | TGCAGCGTCGGACTAGCGGGAGGCAGAGTATCCACAGATACGCAGTATTTT | CSVGLAGGRVSTDTQYF